The clone carrying this T cell receptor (beta chain) was detected many times. The V gene's germline CDR1 is SGHAT and CDR2 FQNNGV. This CDR3 spans 15 amino acids. The V segment lost 1 base and the J segment 4 bases; nucleotides outside the gene matches: 3. The record originates from a study of T cells in Graves' hyperthyroidism and ophthalmopathy. RNA transcripts served as the template for amplifying TCR beta CDR3 regions. First-round RT-PCR targeting the TCR CDR3 was performed with the HTBI primer set. TCRdb reprocessed the multiplex PCR reads with MiXCR, giving one entry per CDR3 protein. The profile covers under 450,000 distinct CDR3 sequences, with 15% to 19% appearing a single time and approximately 8% taken by the ten largest.

The sequencing sample was made of blood. J is TRBJ2-2 and V is TRBV11-2; TRBD2 matches 7 bases. This receptor was obtained from a woman aged 18-29 years with Graves' hyperthyroidism. The CDR3 here is CASSLAGGGTGELFF. CDR3 coding DNA: TGTGCCAGCAGCTTAGCAGGCGGGGGCACCGGGGAGCTGTTTTTT.